One T cell receptor (beta chain) is described in this entry. What it binds is not known. V was pared by 8 bases and J by 2 bases, with 13 bases between. The CDR3 covers 13 residues. Germline assignment: CDR1 MGHRA and CDR2 YSYEKL. Amplification targeted TCR beta CDR3 regions from RNA transcripts. The TCR CDR3 was amplified in a first-round RT-PCR using the HTBI primer set. MiXCR was run by TCRdb on the multiplex PCR reads, yielding one entry per CDR3 protein. The table has fewer than 900,000 distinct CDR3 sequences, around 15% seen once. The entry originates in a study of T cells in Graves' hyperthyroidism and ophthalmopathy. The study, taken as a whole, reports: The majority of expanded thyroid clonotypes above 0.001 also appeared in blood.

PBMCs came from around 10 ml fresh peripheral blood. V gene TRBV4-1 combines with J gene TRBJ2-7; tentative D call: TRBD2 (6 bases). Sequencing used blood. The sequence was collected from a man aged 18 to 29 with Graves' hyperthyroidism. The DNA of the CDR3 is TGCGCCAGCGCGATAGCGGAGGCCTACGAGCAGTACTTC. Protein product: CASAIAEAYEQYF.